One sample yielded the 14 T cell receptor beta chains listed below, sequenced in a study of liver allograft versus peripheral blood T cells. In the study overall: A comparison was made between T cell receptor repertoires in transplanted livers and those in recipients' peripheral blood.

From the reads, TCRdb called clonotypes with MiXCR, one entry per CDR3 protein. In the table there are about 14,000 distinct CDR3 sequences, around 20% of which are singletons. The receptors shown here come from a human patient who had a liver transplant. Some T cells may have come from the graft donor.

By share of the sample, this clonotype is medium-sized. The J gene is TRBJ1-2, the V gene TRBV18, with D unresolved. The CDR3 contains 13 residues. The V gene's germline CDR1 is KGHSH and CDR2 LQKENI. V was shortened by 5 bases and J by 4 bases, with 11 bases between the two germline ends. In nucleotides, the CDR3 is TGTGCCAGCTCATCCGCTACAGTCTATGGCTACACCTTC. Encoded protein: CASSSATVYGYTF.

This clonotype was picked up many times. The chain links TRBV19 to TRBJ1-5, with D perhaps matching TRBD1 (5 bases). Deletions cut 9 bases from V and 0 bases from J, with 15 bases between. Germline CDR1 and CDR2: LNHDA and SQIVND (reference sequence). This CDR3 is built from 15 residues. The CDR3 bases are TGTGCCAGCCGGGACTTCTTTAATAGCAATCAGCCCCAGCATTTT. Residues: CASRDFFNSNQPQHF.

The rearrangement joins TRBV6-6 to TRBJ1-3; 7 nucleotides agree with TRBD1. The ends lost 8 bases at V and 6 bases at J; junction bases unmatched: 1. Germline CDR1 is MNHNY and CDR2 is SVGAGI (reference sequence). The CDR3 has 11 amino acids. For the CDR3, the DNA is TGTGCCAGCCAGGGGGTAAACACCATATATTTT. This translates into CASQGVNTIYF.

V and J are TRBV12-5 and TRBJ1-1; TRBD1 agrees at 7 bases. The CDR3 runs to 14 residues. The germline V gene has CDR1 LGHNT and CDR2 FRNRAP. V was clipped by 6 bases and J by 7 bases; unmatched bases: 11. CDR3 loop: CASGPSTGPREAFF. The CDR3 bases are TGTGCTAGTGGACCCTCGACAGGGCCCCGTGAAGCTTTCTTT.

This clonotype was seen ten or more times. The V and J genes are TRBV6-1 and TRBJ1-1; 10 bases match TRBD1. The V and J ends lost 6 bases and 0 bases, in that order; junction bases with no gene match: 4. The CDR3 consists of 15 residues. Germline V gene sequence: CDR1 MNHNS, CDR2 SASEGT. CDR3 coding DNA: TGTGCCAGCAGAGGGACAGGGGTCCTGAACACTGAAGCTTTCTTT. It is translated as CASRGTGVLNTEAFF.

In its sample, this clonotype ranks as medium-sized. In DNA, the CDR3 is TGTGCCAGCAGACAGGGGTCGGGCACTGAAGCTTTCTTT. The encoded protein is CASRQGSGTEAFF. The V gene is TRBV27, the J gene TRBJ1-1; 7 nucleotides match TRBD1. J gave up 4 bases and V 6 bases, and 5 bases lay outside the gene matches. This CDR3 has 13 amino acids. Germline V gives CDR1 MNHEY, CDR2 SMNVEV (reference sequence).

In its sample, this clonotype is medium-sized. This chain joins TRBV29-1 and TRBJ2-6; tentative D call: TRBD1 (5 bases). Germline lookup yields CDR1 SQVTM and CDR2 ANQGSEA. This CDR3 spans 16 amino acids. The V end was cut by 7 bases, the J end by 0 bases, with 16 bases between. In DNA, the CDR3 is TGCAGCGCTACGACAGACATTGACTCTGGGGCCAACGTCCTGACTTTC. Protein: CSATTDIDSGANVLTF.

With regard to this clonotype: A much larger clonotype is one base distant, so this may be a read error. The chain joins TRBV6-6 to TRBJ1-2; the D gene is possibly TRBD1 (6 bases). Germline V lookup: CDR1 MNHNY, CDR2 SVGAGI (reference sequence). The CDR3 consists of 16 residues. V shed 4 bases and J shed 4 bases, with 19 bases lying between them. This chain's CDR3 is CASSFYEKGGVYGYTF. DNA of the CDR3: TGTGCCAGCAGTTTTTACGAAAAGGGGGGTGTCTATGGCTACACCTTC.

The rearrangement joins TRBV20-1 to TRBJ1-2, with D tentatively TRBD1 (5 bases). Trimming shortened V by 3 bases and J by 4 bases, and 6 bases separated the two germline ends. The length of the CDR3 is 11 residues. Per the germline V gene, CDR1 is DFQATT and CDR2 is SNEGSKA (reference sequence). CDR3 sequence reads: CSASDSYGYTF. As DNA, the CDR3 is TGCAGTGCTAGTGACAGCTATGGCTACACCTTC.

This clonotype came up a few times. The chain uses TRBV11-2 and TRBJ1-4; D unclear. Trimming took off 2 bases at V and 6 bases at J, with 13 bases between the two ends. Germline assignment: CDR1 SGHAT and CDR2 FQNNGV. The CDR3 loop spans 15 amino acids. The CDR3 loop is CASSLRVRVDEKLFF. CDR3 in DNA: TGTGCCAGCAGCTTAAGGGTAAGGGTTGATGAAAAACTGTTTTTT. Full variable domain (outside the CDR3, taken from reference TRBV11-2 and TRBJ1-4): EAGVAQSPRYKIIEKRQSVAFWCNPISGHATLYWYQQILGQGPKLLIQFQNNGVVDDSQLPKDRFSAERLKGVDSTLKIQPAKLEDSAVYLCASSLRVRVDEKLFFGSGTQLSVL.

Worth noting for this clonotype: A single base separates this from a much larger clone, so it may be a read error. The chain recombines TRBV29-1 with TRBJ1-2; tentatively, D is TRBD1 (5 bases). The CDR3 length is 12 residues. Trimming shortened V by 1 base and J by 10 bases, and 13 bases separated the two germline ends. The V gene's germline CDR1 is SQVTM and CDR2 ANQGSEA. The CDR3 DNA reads TGCAGCGTTGAAGCAGGGTCGGGGGACTACACCTTC. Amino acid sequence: CSVEAGSGDYTF. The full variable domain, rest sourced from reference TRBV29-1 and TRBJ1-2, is SAVISQKPSRDICQRGTSLTIQCQVDSQVTMMFWYRQQPGQSLTLIATANQGSEATYESGFVIDKFPISRPNLTFSTLTVSNMSPEDSSIYLCSVEAGSGDYTFGSGTRLTVV.

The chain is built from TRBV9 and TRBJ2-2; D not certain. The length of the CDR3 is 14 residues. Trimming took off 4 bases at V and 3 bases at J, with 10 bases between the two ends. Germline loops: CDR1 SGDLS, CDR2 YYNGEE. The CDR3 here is CASSPRTYTGELFF. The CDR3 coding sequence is TGTGCCAGCAGCCCCCGGACCTACACCGGGGAGCTGTTTTTT. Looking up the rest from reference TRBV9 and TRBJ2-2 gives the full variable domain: DSGVTQTPKHLITATGQRVTLRCSPRSGDLSVYWYQQSLDQGLQFLIQYYNGEERAKGNILERFSAQQFPDLHSELNLSSLELGDSALYFCASSPRTYTGELFFGEGSRLTVL.

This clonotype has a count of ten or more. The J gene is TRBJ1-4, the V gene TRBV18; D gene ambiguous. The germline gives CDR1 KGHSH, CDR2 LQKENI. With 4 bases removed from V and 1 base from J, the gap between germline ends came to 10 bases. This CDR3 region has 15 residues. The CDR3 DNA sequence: TGTGCCAGCTCACGGGCTACTAAAACTAATGAAAAACTGTTTTTT. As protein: CASSRATKTNEKLFF.

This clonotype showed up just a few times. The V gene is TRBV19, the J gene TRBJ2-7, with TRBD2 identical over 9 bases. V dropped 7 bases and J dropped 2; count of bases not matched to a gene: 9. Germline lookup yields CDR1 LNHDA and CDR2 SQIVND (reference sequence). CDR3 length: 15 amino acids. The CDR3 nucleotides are TGTGCCAGTACCCCAGCGGGGGGATACGCCTACGAGCAGTACTTC. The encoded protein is CASTPAGGYAYEQYF.